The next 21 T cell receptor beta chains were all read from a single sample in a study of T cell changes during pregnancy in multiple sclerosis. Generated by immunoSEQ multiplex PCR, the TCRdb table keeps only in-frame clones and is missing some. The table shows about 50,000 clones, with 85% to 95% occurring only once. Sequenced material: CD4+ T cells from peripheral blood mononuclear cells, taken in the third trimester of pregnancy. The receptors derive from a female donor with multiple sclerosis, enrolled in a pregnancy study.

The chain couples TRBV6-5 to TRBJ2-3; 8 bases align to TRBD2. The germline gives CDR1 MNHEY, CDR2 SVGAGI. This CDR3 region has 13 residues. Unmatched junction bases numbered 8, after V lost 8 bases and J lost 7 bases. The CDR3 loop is CASRPGGAYTQYF. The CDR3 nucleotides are TGTGCCAGCCGCCCGGGGGGGGCCTATACGCAGTATTTT.

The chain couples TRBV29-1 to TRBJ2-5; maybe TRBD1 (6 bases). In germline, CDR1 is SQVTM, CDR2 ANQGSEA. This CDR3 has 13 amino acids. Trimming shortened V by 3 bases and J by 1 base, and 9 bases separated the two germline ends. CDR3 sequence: CSVDGQSQETQYF. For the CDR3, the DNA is TGCAGCGTTGACGGACAGAGCCAAGAGACCCAGTACTTC.

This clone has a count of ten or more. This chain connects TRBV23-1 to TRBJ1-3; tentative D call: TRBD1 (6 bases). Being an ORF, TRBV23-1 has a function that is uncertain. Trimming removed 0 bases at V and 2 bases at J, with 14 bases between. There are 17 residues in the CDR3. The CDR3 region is CASSQSYGGLAGNTIYF. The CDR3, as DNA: TGCGCCAGCAGTCAATCCTACGGGGGGCTAGCTGGAAACACCATATATTTT.

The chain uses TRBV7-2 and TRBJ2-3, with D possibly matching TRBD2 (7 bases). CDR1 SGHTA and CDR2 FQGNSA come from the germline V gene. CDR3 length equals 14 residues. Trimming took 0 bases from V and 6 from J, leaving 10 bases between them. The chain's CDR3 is CASSLAGGHDTQYF. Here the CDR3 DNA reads TGTGCCAGCAGCTTAGCGGGGGGGCACGATACGCAGTATTTT.

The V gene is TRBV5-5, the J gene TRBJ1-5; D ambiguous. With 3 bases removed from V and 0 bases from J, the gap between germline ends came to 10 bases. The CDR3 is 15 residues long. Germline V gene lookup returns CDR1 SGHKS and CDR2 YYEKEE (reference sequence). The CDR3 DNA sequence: TGTGCCAGCAGCTCAGGATTGTATAGCAATCAGCCCCAGCATTTT. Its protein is CASSSGLYSNQPQHF.

Written as DNA, the CDR3 is TGTGCCAGCAGCACCGGGACAGATTCTGGAAACACCATATATTTT. Protein sequence: CASSTGTDSGNTIYF. This chain uses TRBV11-1 with TRBJ1-3, with 7 bases lining up with TRBD1. Germline assignment: CDR1 SGHAT and CDR2 FQDESV (reference sequence). The CDR3 loop spans 15 amino acids. V gave up 5 bases and J gave up 1 base; unmatched junction bases: 5.

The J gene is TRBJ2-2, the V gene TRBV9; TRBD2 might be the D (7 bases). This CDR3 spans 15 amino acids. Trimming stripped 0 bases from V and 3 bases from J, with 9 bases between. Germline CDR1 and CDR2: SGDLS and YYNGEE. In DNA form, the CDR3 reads TGTGCCAGCAGCGTAGAGGGGGGGTACACCGGGGAGCTGTTTTTT. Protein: CASSVEGGYTGELFF. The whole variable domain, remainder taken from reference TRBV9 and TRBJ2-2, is DSGVTQTPKHLITATGQRVTLRCSPRSGDLSVYWYQQSLDQGLQFLIQYYNGEERAKGNILERFSAQQFPDLHSELNLSSLELGDSALYFCASSVEGGYTGELFFGEGSRLTVL.

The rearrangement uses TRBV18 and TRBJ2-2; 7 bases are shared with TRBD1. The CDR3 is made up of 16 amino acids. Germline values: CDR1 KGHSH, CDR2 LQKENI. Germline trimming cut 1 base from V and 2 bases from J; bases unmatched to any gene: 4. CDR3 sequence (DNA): TGTGCCAGCTCACCACTCCAGGGGGTAAACACCGGGGAGCTGTTTTTT. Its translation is CASSPLQGVNTGELFF.

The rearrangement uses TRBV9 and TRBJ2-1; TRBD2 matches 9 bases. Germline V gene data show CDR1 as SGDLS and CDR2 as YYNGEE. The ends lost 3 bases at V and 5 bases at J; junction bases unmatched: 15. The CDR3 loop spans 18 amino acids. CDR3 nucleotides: TGTGCCAGCAGCGGGGGGGTCTCCGGCGGGGGGGCCCACAATGAGCAGTTCTTC. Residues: CASSGGVSGGGAHNEQFF.

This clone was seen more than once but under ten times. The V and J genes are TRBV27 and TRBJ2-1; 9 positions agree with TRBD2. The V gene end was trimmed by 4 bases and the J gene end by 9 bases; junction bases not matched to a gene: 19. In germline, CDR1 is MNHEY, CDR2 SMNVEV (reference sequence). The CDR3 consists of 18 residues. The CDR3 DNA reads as TGTGCCAGCAGTTCCGTGATTAGCGGGGGAAAAGTTTACGTTGAGCAGTTCTTC. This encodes CASSSVISGGKVYVEQFF.

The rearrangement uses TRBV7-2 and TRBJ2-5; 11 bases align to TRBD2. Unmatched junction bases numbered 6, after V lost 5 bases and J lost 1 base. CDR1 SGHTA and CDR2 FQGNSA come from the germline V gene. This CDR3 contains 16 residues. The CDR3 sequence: CASSQASGGPQETQYF. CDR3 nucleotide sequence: TGTGCCAGCAGCCAGGCTAGCGGGGGGCCCCAAGAGACCCAGTACTTC. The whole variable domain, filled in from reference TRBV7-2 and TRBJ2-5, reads GAGVSQSPSNKVTEKGKDVELRCDPISGHTALYWYRQSLGQGLEFLIYFQGNSAPDKSGLPSDRFSAERTGGSVSTLTIQRTQQEDSAVYLCASSQASGGPQETQYFGPGTRLLVL.

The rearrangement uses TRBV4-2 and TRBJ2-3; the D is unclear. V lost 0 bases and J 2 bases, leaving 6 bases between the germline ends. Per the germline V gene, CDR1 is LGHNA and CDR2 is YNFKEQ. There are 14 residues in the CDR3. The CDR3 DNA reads TGTGCCAGCAGCCAAGAGTTAGCCACAGATACGCAGTATTTT. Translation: CASSQELATDTQYF.

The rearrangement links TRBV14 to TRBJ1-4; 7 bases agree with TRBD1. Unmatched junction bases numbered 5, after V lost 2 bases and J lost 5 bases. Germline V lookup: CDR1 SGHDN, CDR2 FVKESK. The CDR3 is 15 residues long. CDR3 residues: CASSQNRGSNEKLFF. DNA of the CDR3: TGTGCCAGCAGCCAAAACAGGGGTTCCAATGAAAAACTGTTTTTT.

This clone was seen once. The CDR3 DNA sequence: TGTGCCAGCAGCGTAGTGGCAGGGGCGCTGAGTAACTATGGCTACACCTTC. It encodes CASSVVAGALSNYGYTF. This chain links TRBV9 with TRBJ1-2, with D maybe TRBD1 (6 bases). The germline V gene encodes CDR1 SGDLS and CDR2 YYNGEE. V gave up 0 bases and J gave up 1 base, with 16 bases separating them. The CDR3 is made up of 17 amino acids.

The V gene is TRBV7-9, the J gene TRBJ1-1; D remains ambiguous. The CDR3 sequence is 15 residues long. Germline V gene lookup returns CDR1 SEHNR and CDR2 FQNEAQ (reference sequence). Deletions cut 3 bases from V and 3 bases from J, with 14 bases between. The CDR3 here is CASSFTGVGDTEAFF. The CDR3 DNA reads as TGTGCCAGCAGCTTTACCGGGGTCGGCGACACTGAAGCTTTCTTT. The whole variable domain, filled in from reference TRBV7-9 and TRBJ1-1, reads DTGVSQNPRHKITKRGQNVTFRCDPISEHNRLYWYRQTLGQGPEFLTYFQNEAQLEKSRLLSDRFSAERPKGSFSTLEIQRTEQGDSAMYLCASSFTGVGDTEAFFGQGTRLTVV.

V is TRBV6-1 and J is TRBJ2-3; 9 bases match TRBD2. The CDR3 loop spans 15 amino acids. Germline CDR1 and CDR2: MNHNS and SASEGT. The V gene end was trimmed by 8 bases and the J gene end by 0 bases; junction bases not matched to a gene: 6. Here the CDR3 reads CASGGRGRSTDTQYF. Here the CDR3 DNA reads TGTGCCAGCGGCGGGAGGGGTCGCAGCACAGATACGCAGTATTTT.

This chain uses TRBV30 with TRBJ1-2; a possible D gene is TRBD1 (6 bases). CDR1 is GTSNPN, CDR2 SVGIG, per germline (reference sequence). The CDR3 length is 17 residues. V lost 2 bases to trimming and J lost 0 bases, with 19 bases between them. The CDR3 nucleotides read TGTGCCTGGAGTTCCGAACTCCCCAGGGGCACTAACTATGGCTACACCTTC. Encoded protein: CAWSSELPRGTNYGYTF.

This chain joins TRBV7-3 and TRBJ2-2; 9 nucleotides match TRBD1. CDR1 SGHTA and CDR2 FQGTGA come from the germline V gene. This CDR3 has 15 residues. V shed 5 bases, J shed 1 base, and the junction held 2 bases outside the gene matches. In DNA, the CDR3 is TGTGCCAGCAGCGTGGGACAGGGGAACACCGGGGAGCTGTTTTTT. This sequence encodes CASSVGQGNTGELFF.

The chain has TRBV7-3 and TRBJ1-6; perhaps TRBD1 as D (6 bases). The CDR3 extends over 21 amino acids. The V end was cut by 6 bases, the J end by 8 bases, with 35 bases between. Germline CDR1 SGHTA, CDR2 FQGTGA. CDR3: CASRPGQTDTILVGKDSPLHF. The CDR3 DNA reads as TGTGCCAGCAGGCCCGGACAGACGGACACAATATTAGTGGGGAAGGATTCACCCCTCCACTTT.

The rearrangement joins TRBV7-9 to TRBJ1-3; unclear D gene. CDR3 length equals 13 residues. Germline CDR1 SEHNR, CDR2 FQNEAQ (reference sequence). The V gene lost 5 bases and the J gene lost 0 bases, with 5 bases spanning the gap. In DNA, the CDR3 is TGTGCCAGCAGCCCGAGCTCTGGAAACACCATATATTTT. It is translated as CASSPSSGNTIYF.

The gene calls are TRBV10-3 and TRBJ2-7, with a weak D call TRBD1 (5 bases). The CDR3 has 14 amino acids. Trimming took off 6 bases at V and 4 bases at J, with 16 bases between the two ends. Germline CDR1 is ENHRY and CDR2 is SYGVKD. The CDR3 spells CAISPGLMGYEQYF. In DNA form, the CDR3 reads TGTGCCATCAGCCCAGGGTTAATGGGATACGAGCAGTACTTC.